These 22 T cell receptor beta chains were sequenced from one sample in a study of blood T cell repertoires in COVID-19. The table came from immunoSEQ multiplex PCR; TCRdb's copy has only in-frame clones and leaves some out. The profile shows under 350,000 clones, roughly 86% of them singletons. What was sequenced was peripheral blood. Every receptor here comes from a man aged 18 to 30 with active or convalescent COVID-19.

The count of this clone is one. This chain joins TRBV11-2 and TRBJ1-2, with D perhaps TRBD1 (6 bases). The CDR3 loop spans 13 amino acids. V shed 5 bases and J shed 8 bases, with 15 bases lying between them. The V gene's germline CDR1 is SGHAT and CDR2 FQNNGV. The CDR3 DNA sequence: TGTGCCAGCAGCCTACGACAGGAGCTAGGCTACACCTTC. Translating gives CASSLRQELGYTF.

The CDR3 DNA reads TGTGCCAGCCTTTTCAGCGGAGCAGATACGCAGTATTTT. Amino acids: CASLFSGADTQYF. The chain uses TRBV6-5 and TRBJ2-3, with D perhaps matching TRBD2 (5 bases). The V gene lost 8 bases and the J gene lost 4 bases, with 13 bases spanning the gap. The V gene's germline CDR1 is MNHEY and CDR2 SVGAGI. This CDR3 contains 13 residues.

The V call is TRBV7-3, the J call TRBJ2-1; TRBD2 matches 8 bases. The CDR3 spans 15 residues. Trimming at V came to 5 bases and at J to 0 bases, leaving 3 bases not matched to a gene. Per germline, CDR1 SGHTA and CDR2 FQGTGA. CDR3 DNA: TGTGCCAGCAGCGTGAGCGGGAGCTCCTACAATGAGCAGTTCTTC. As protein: CASSVSGSSYNEQFF.

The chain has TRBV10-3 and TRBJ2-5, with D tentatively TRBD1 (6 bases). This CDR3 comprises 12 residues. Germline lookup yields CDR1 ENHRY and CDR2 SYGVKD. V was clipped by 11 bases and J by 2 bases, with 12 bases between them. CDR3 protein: CASAQGQETQYF. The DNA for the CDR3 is TGTGCCTCTGCTCAGGGGCAAGAGACCCAGTACTTC.

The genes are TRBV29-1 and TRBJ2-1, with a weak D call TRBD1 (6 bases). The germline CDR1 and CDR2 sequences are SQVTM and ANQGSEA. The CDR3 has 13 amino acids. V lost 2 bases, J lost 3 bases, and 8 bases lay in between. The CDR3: CSVEKGDYNEQFF. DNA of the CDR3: TGCAGCGTTGAAAAGGGGGACTACAATGAGCAGTTCTTC.

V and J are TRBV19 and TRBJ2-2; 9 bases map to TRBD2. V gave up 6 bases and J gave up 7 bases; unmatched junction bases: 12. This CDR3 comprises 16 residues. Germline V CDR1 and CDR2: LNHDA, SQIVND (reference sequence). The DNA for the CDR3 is TGTGCCAGTAGGGGGGGACTAGCAATAGATCTCGGGGAGCTGTTTTTT. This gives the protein CASRGGLAIDLGELFF.

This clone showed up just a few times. CDR3 in DNA: TGTGCCAGCAGGCCCGGGGGCACCGGGGAGCTGTTTTTT. Amino acids: CASRPGGTGELFF. The chain carries TRBV6-5 and TRBJ2-2; D might be TRBD2 (6 bases). Germline assignment: CDR1 MNHEY and CDR2 SVGAGI. The CDR3 covers 13 residues. V was shortened by 6 bases and J by 4 bases, with 9 bases between the two germline ends.

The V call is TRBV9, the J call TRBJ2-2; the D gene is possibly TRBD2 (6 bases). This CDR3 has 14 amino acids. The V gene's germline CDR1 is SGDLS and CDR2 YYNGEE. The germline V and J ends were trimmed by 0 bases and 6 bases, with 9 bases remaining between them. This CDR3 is CASSVVADPGELFF. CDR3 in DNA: TGTGCCAGCAGCGTAGTAGCGGACCCCGGGGAGCTGTTTTTT.

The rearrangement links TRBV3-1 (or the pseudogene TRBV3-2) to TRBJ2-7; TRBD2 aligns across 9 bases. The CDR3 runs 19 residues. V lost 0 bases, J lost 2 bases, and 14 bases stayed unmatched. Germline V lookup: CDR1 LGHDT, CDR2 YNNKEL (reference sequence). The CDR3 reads CASSQDRPAGGREPYEQYF. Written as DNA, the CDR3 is TGTGCCAGCAGCCAAGATCGCCCAGCGGGGGGACGGGAGCCCTACGAGCAGTACTTC.

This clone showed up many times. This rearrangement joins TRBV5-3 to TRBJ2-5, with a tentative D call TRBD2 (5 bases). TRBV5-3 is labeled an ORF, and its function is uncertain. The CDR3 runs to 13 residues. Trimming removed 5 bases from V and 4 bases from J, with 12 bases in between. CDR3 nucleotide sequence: TGTGCCAGAAGTCCCGGGGATCCAGAGACCCAGTACTTC. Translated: CARSPGDPETQYF.

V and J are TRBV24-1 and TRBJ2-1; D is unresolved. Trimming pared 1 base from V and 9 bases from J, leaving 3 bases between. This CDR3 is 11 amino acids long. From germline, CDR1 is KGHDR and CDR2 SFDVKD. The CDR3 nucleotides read TGTGCCACCAGTGATTTCAGTGAGCAGTTCTTC. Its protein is CATSDFSEQFF.

CDR3 region: CASKRDRGRTDTQYF. CDR3 in DNA: TGTGCCAGTAAACGAGACAGGGGGCGGACAGATACGCAGTATTTT. The gene calls are TRBV19 and TRBJ2-3; 10 bases align to TRBD1. There are 15 residues in the CDR3. V was clipped by 7 bases and J by 3 bases; unmatched bases: 7. Looked up from germline, CDR1 is LNHDA and CDR2 is SQIVND (reference sequence).

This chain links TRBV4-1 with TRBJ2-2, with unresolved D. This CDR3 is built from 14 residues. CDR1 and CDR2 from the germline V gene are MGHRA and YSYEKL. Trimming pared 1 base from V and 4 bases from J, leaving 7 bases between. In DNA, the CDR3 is TGCGCCAGCAGCCAAGGGCTTCTCACCGGGGAGCTGTTTTTT. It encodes CASSQGLLTGELFF.

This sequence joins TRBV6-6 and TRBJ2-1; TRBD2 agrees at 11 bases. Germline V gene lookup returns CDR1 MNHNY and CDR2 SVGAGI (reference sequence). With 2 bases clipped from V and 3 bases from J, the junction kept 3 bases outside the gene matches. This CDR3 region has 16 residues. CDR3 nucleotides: TGTGCCAGCAGTTACGGCCTAGCGGGGGGCTACAATGAGCAGTTCTTC. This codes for CASSYGLAGGYNEQFF.

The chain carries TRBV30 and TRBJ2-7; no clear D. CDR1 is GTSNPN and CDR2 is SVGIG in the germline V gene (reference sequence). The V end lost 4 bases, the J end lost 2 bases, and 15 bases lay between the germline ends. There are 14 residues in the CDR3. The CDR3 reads CAWTRSSITYEQYF. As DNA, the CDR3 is TGTGCCTGGACCAGGTCCTCAATAACCTACGAGCAGTACTTC.

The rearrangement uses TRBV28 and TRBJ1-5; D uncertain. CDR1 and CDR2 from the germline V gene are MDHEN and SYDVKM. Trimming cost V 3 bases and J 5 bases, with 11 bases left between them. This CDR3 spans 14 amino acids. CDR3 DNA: TGTGCCAGCAGTTTGGAGGAATGGTATCAGCCCCAGCATTTT. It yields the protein CASSLEEWYQPQHF.

DNA for the CDR3: TGTGCCACCGCCTCAGGGATGTCAGAGAACGAGCAGTACTTC. Its protein product is CATASGMSENEQYF. The chain links TRBV14 to TRBJ2-7; D possibly corresponds to TRBD1 (5 bases). Germline V gives CDR1 SGHDN, CDR2 FVKESK. CDR3 length equals 14 residues. V was shortened by 10 bases and J by 5 bases, with 21 bases between the two germline ends.

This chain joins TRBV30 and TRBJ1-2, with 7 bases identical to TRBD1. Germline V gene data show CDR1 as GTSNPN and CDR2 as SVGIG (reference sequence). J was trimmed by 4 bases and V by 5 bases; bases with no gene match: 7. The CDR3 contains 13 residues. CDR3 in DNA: TGTGCCTGGGGCTACCGGGACAGCTATGGCTACACCTTC. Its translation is CAWGYRDSYGYTF.

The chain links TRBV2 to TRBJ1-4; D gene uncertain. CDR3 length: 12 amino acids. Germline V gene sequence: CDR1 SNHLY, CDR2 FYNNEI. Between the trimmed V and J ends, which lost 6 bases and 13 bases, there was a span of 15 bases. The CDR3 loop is CASRREGERLFF. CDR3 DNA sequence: TGTGCCAGCAGGCGGGAAGGAGAACGACTGTTTTTT.

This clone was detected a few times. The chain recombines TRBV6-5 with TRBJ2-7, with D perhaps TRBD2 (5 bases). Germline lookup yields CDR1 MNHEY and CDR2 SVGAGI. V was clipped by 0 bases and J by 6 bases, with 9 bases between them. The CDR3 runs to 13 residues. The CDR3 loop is CASSYSEGSEQYF. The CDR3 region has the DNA TGTGCCAGCAGTTACTCTGAGGGCTCCGAGCAGTACTTC.

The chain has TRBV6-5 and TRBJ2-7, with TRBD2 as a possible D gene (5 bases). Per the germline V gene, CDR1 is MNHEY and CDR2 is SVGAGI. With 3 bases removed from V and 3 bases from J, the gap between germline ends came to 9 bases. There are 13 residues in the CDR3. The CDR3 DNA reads TGTGCCAGCAGTTATCGGGGATACTACGAGCAGTACTTC. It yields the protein CASSYRGYYEQYF.

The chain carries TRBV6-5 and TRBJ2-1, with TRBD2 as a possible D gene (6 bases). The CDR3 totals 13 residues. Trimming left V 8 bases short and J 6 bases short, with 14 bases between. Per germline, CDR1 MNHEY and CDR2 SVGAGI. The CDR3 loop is CASRRDSTNEQFF. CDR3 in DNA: TGTGCCAGCCGCCGGGACTCAACCAATGAGCAGTTCTTC.